These 32 T cell receptor beta chains originate from one sample sequenced in a study of blood T cell repertoires in COVID-19. TCRdb's table, derived via immunoSEQ multiplex PCR, lists solely in-frame clones and lacks some. The sample contains approximately 250,000 clones, approximately 85% of which appear only once. The sequenced sample was peripheral blood. These receptors were taken from a man over 45 with COVID-19, enrolled during active disease.

The CDR3 DNA reads TGTGCCACCAGCAGAGATTCAGGAAGGGTCGGGACAGGGGGCTCAGTAAGCAATCAGCCCCAGCATTTT. Protein: CATSRDSGRVGTGGSVSNQPQHF. J is TRBJ1-5 and V is TRBV15; 12 positions match TRBD1. Trimming cost V 0 bases and J 1 base; bases outside gene matches: 19. Germline assignment: CDR1 LNHNV and CDR2 YYDKDF (reference sequence). The CDR3 spans 23 residues.

This clone appeared once. This rearrangement joins TRBV21-1 to TRBJ2-5; no check of the table's D call, TRBD1, against the DNA was made. TRBV21-1 is a listed pseudogene. This CDR3 region has 14 residues. CDR3: CASSKGDSRETQYF. The CDR3 DNA is TGTGCCAGCAGCAAAGGGGACAGCCGTGAGACCCAGTACTTC.

This clone was recorded once. The rearrangement links TRBV3-1 (or the pseudogene TRBV3-2) to TRBJ1-3; no clear D. The germline V gene has CDR1 LGHDT and CDR2 YNNKEL (reference sequence). This CDR3 has 17 amino acids. V lost 4 bases and J lost 0, with 16 bases in between. The CDR3 sequence is CASSRIYGESSGNTIYF. The DNA for the CDR3 is TGTGCCAGCAGCCGAATCTATGGAGAGAGCTCTGGAAACACCATATATTTT.

This clone came up once. This chain uses TRBV5-6 with TRBJ2-2; 10 bases map to TRBD2. Germline V lookup: CDR1 SGHDT, CDR2 YYEEEE. The V and J ends lost 7 bases and 7 bases, in that order; junction bases with no gene match: 13. The CDR3 runs 16 residues. CDR3 DNA: TGTGCCAGCGGAATAGCGGGGGGTTTTATAGGCGGGGAGCTGTTTTTT. This translates into CASGIAGGFIGGELFF.

J is TRBJ2-2 and V is TRBV5-1, with D unresolved. The CDR3 loop spans 15 amino acids. Germline CDR1 reads SGHRS; CDR2 reads YFSETQ. With 0 bases removed from V and 3 bases from J, the gap between germline ends came to 9 bases. The CDR3 spells CASSLGEIHTGELFF. CDR3 bases: TGCGCCAGCAGCTTGGGAGAAATCCACACCGGGGAGCTGTTTTTT. Full variable domain (remainder filled in from reference TRBV5-1 and TRBJ2-2): KAGVTQTPRYLIKTRGQQVTLSCSPISGHRSVSWYQQTPGQGLQFLFEYFSETQRNKGNFPGRFSGRQFSNSRSEMNVSTLELGDSALYLCASSLGEIHTGELFFGEGSRLTVL.

The chain couples TRBV20-1 to TRBJ2-7; 9 bases map to TRBD1. J lost 2 bases, V lost 3 bases, and 17 bases had no gene match. The CDR3 has 18 amino acids. CDR1 is DFQATT and CDR2 is SNEGSKA in the germline V gene (reference sequence). CDR3 nucleotides: TGCAGTGCTAGTTCCCCCCCGGGACAGGGAAAAGGGACCTACGAGCAGTACTTC. Translation: CSASSPPGQGKGTYEQYF.

This chain uses TRBV12-3 or TRBV12-4 with TRBJ2-7; weak D call: TRBD2 (5 bases). The CDR3 sequence is 13 residues long. Trimming pared 3 bases from V and 2 bases from J, leaving 8 bases between. DNA of the CDR3: TGTGCCAGCAGTTTTTCCGGGACCTACGAGCAGTACTTC. It yields the protein CASSFSGTYEQYF.

This chain joins TRBV5-3 and TRBJ2-3; D might be TRBD2 (6 bases). TRBV5-3 is sorted into the ORF group, with uncertain function. The CDR3 length is 16 residues. V lost 0 bases, J lost 1 base, and 12 bases lay in between. CDR3 amino acids: CARSLATSSGTDTQYF. Written as DNA, the CDR3 is TGTGCCAGAAGCTTGGCGACTAGTTCTGGCACAGATACGCAGTATTTT.

This clone was found once. The gene calls are TRBV7-8 and TRBJ2-7, with D perhaps matching TRBD2 (5 bases). Germline CDR1 SGHVS, CDR2 FQNEAQ. Trimming removed 1 base at V and 2 bases at J, with 15 bases between. CDR3 length: 16 amino acids. This CDR3 is CASSLDPGRPPYEQYF. CDR3 bases: TGTGCCAGCAGCTTAGATCCGGGAAGACCCCCCTACGAGCAGTACTTC.

The chain has TRBV29-1 and TRBJ2-3; 8 bases map to TRBD2. Per the germline V gene, CDR1 is SQVTM and CDR2 is ANQGSEA. J lost 1 base, V lost 7 bases, and 4 bases had no gene match. This CDR3 spans 13 amino acids. In nucleotides, the CDR3 is TGCAGCGGAACAGCGGGGGGCACAGATACGCAGTATTTT. The encoded protein is CSGTAGGTDTQYF.

This sequence joins TRBV7-9 and TRBJ2-7; 7 bases fit TRBD1. The CDR3 is 13 residues long. V trimming: 3 bases; J trimming: 4 bases; junction bases outside the gene matches: 3. CDR1 is SEHNR and CDR2 is FQNEAQ in the germline V gene (reference sequence). CDR3 bases: TGTGCCAGCAGCTTGGGGACAGCGTACGAGCAGTACTTC. Its translation: CASSLGTAYEQYF.

The gene calls are TRBV6-6 and TRBJ2-7, with a weak D call TRBD1 (6 bases). The germline V and J ends were trimmed by 7 bases and 3 bases, with 10 bases remaining between them. Germline CDR1 is MNHNY and CDR2 is SVGAGI (reference sequence). The CDR3 runs 12 residues. CDR3 region: CASTPGVYEQYF. CDR3 DNA sequence: TGTGCCAGCACCCCAGGGGTCTACGAGCAGTACTTC.

The chain employs TRBV3-1 (or the pseudogene TRBV3-2) and TRBJ2-1, with TRBD2 matching over 10 bases. V was pared by 2 bases and J by 7 bases, with 11 bases of the junction left unmatched. CDR1 LGHDT and CDR2 YNNKEL come from the germline V gene (reference sequence). The CDR3 covers 17 residues. The CDR3 reads CASSQPTLAGGGNEQFF. In DNA, the CDR3 is TGTGCCAGCAGCCAACCCACCTTAGCGGGGGGAGGTAATGAGCAGTTCTTC.

The V call is TRBV30, the J call TRBJ2-3; 9 bases fit TRBD1. J lost 3 bases, V lost 0 bases, and 4 bases had no gene match. The germline V gene has CDR1 GTSNPN and CDR2 SVGIG (reference sequence). There are 15 residues in the CDR3. The CDR3 sequence: CAWSVIGQGTDTQYF. DNA of the CDR3: TGTGCCTGGAGTGTAATAGGACAGGGGACAGATACGCAGTATTTT.

CDR3 in DNA: TGTGCCACCAGTAAAGGGGGCAGCCGCACAGATACGCAGTATTTT. It codes for CATSKGGSRTDTQYF. The chain is built from TRBV15 and TRBJ2-3; 7 bases fit TRBD1. This CDR3 spans 15 amino acids. V lost 6 bases to trimming and J lost 1 base; unmatched junction nucleotides: 7. In germline, CDR1 is LNHNV, CDR2 YYDKDF (reference sequence).

J is TRBJ2-1 and V is TRBV12-3 or TRBV12-4, with 10 bases fitting TRBD1. The CDR3 is 13 residues long. V shed 6 bases and J 7 bases; nucleotides not matched to a gene: 3. CDR3 nucleotide sequence: TGTGCCAGCAGGGACAGGGGGAGGAATGAGCAGTTCTTC. Translated, it gives CASRDRGRNEQFF.

The chain joins TRBV10-3 to TRBJ1-4, with 11 bases fitting TRBD1. V dropped 2 bases and J dropped 8; count of bases not matched to a gene: 7. CDR1 and CDR2 from the germline V gene are ENHRY and SYGVKD. The CDR3 loop spans 16 amino acids. The CDR3 protein is CAISESGQGAREKLFF. DNA for the CDR3: TGTGCCATCAGTGAGAGCGGACAGGGGGCTCGAGAAAAACTGTTTTTT.

The V call is TRBV9, the J call TRBJ2-2; 7 bases are shared with TRBD1. The ends lost 3 bases at V and 6 bases at J; junction bases unmatched: 5. In germline, CDR1 is SGDLS, CDR2 YYNGEE. The CDR3 is made up of 14 amino acids. The CDR3 DNA reads as TGTGCCAGCAGCGGCCCCAGGGGGTCCGGGGAGCTGTTTTTT. This encodes CASSGPRGSGELFF.

The J gene is TRBJ1-1, the V gene TRBV3-1 (or the pseudogene TRBV3-2); D not resolved. This CDR3 region has 14 residues. V lost 2 bases and J lost 6, with 13 bases in between. Germline lookup yields CDR1 LGHDT and CDR2 YNNKEL (reference sequence). The CDR3 reads CASSQSTLLAEAFF. In nucleotides, the CDR3 is TGTGCCAGCAGCCAAAGCACATTACTAGCTGAAGCTTTCTTT.

The chain employs TRBV27 and TRBJ2-2, with 7 positions matching TRBD2. Germline V CDR1 and CDR2: MNHEY, SMNVEV (reference sequence). J gave up 5 bases and V 4 bases, and 7 bases lay outside the gene matches. This CDR3 is 15 amino acids long. The CDR3 region is CASSWVAGGTGELFF. In DNA form, the CDR3 reads TGTGCCAGCAGTTGGGTTGCCGGGGGGACCGGGGAGCTGTTTTTT.

V gene TRBV12-3 or TRBV12-4 combines with J gene TRBJ2-3, with D possibly TRBD2 on 7 matching bases. The CDR3 has 13 residues. V lost 6 bases, J lost 5 bases, and 12 bases lay in between. The CDR3 coding sequence is TGTGCCAGCAGCGGGGGGCTGGGAGATACGCAGTATTTT. It is translated as CASSGGLGDTQYF.

The J gene is TRBJ2-1, the V gene TRBV11-3; D is uncertain. The germline V gene has CDR1 SGHNT and CDR2 YENEEA. The V end lost 5 bases, the J end lost 0 bases, and 14 bases lay between the germline ends. This CDR3 region has 16 residues. The CDR3 loop is CASSPGSLGSYNEQFF. The CDR3 nucleotides are TGTGCCAGCAGCCCGGGTAGTCTCGGCTCCTACAATGAGCAGTTCTTC. Based on the CDR3 plus reference TRBV11-3 and TRBJ2-1, the full variable domain is EAGVVQSPRYKIIEKKQPVAFWCNPISGHNTLYWYLQNLGQGPELLIRYENEEAVDDSQLPKDRFSAERLKGVDSTLKIQPAELGDSAVYLCASSPGSLGSYNEQFFGPGTRLTVL.

The J gene is TRBJ1-1, the V gene TRBV7-2; tentative D call: TRBD1 (5 bases). In germline, CDR1 is SGHTA, CDR2 FQGNSA. The ends were cut back, 1 base at V and 5 bases at J, with 11 bases in the middle. This CDR3 comprises 14 residues. The CDR3 bases are TGTGCCAGCAGCTTAGAGGCCCAGGGAACTGAAGCTTTCTTT. Translation gives CASSLEAQGTEAFF.

The rearrangement uses TRBV5-1 and TRBJ2-1; 10 positions agree with TRBD2. Germline CDR1 reads SGHRS; CDR2 reads YFSETQ. This CDR3 is built from 14 residues. Trimming cost V 1 base and J 9 bases; bases outside gene matches: 4. The CDR3, as DNA: TGCGCCAGCAGCTTGAGCAGCGGGGGGGCTGAGCAGTTCTTC. Translated: CASSLSSGGAEQFF.

CDR3 in amino acids: CASSRDRDWEQFF. The DNA for the CDR3 is TGTGCCAGCAGCAGGGACAGGGATTGGGAGCAGTTCTTC. This rearrangement joins TRBV7-3 to TRBJ2-1; 9 bases match TRBD1. The CDR3 is made up of 13 amino acids. Losses at the gene ends were 5 bases for V and 10 bases for J; bases not matched to a gene: 6. Germline values: CDR1 SGHTA, CDR2 FQGTGA.

The V and J genes are TRBV6-5 and TRBJ2-6, with unresolved D. The CDR3 extends over 16 amino acids. Per the germline V gene, CDR1 is MNHEY and CDR2 is SVGAGI. V was clipped by 0 bases and J by 0 bases, with 6 bases between them. CDR3 DNA: TGTGCCAGCAGTTACTCGATCAGCTCTGGGGCCAACGTCCTGACTTTC. Encoded protein: CASSYSISSGANVLTF.

The chain recombines TRBV7-8 with TRBJ1-2; 10 nucleotides agree with TRBD1. CDR1 and CDR2 from the germline V gene are SGHVS and FQNEAQ. The CDR3 is 14 amino acids. The V and J ends lost 6 bases and 3 bases, in that order; junction bases with no gene match: 4. The CDR3 DNA reads as TGTGCCAGCAGGCGACAGGGGGCGGACTATGGCTACACCTTC. Protein sequence: CASRRQGADYGYTF.

The CDR3 region is CASRPSQGARKTNTGELFF. CDR3 nucleotide sequence: TGTGCCAGCAGGCCAAGCCAGGGGGCGAGAAAAACTAACACCGGGGAGCTGTTTTTT. The chain has TRBV28 and TRBJ2-2, with 8 bases identical to TRBD1. Germline CDR1 reads MDHEN; CDR2 reads SYDVKM. Trimming at V came to 6 bases and at J to 2 bases, leaving 17 bases not matched to a gene. The CDR3 contains 19 residues.

The chain recombines TRBV5-8 with TRBJ2-7; possibly TRBD2 for D (6 bases). There are 15 residues in the CDR3. Trimming stripped 4 bases from V and 3 bases from J, with 17 bases between. Germline CDR1 is SGHTS and CDR2 is YDEGEE. The CDR3 sequence: CASSPEWREDYEQYF. Here the CDR3 DNA reads TGTGCCAGCAGCCCTGAGTGGAGGGAGGACTACGAGCAGTACTTC.

This rearrangement joins TRBV9 to TRBJ2-7; D is possibly TRBD1 (5 bases). Germline V gives CDR1 SGDLS, CDR2 YYNGEE. The ends were cut back, 4 bases at V and 5 bases at J, with 22 bases in the middle. The CDR3 totals 16 residues. The CDR3 DNA is TGTGCCAGCAGCTCACGCCTGAATGGGGCTGGCGACGAGCAGTACTTC. Translating it yields CASSSRLNGAGDEQYF.

The V call is TRBV6-1, the J call TRBJ1-5; maybe TRBD1 (5 bases). CDR3 size: 12 residues. Germline CDR1 is MNHNS and CDR2 is SASEGT. V was shortened by 3 bases and J by 6 bases, with 6 bases between the two germline ends. CDR3: CASSEGGQPQHF. The CDR3 DNA reads TGTGCCAGCAGTGAGGGGGGTCAGCCCCAGCATTTT.

J is TRBJ2-3 and V is TRBV2, with no clear D. Trimming shortened V by 4 bases and J by 1 base, and 6 bases separated the two germline ends. Germline V gene data show CDR1 as SNHLY and CDR2 as FYNNEI. This CDR3 is 13 amino acids long. CDR3: CASSGQGTDTQYF. For the CDR3, the DNA is TGTGCCAGCAGTGGACAAGGCACAGATACGCAGTATTTT.